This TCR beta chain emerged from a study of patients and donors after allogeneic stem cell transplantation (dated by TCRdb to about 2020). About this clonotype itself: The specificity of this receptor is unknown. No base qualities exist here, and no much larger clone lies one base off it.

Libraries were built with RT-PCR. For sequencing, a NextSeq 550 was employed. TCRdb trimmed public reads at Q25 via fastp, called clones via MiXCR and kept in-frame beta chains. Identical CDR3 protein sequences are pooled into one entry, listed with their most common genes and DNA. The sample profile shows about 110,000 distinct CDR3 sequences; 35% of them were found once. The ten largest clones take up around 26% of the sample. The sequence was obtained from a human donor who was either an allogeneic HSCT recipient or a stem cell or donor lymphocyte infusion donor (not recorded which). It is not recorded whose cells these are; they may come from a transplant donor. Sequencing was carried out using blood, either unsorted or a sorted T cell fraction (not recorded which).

The DNA reads as follows: TGTGCCAGCAGCTTAGGGACAATCAGGACCGGGGAGCTGTTTTTT. Translated, this gives CASSLGTIRTGELFF. The chain is encoded by TRBV7-3 joined to TRBJ2-2; a weak D assignment points to TRBD1 (6 bases agree). The junction shows trimming of 2 bases on V and 5 bases on J, plus 12 bases between the germline ends. CDR1 and CDR2 were assigned from the germline V gene as SGHTA and FQGTGA. The CDR3 holds 15 amino acids from the cysteine to the phenylalanine. Of all the DNA, just the CDR3 is kept, 45 bases in frame from base 1.